These T cell receptor beta chains were read from a single sample in a study of T-cell reconstitution after alpha-beta-depleted transplantation in children. Each CDR3 protein is one row after TCRdb ran MiXCR on the PCR reads. The sample includes about 210,000 distinct CDR3 sequences, about a sixth of them seen just once. Material: PBMCs, mostly from graft donor cells, obtained 360 days after TCRalphabeta/CD19-depleted stem cell transplant. Receptors originate from a male patient between 2 and 15 years old who had a stem cell transplant for acute lymphoblastic leukemia, so the T cells may come from the graft donor. Both conserved end residues are part of each CDR3. Fields, in order: D gene, V gene, J gene, clone size, CDR3 protein, CDR3 DNA. The D gene is left open where the match is weak. For some rows the clone size is stated as once, few or many, or as a class when expanded; others skip it.

.	TRBV10-3	TRBJ2-5	once	CAISEPLGPERETQYF	TGTGCCATCAGTGAGCCCTTGGGCCCAGAGAGAGAGACCCAGTACTTC
TRBD1	TRBV29-1	TRBJ2-1	.	CSVATGVWNEQFF	TGCAGCGTTGCGACAGGGGTTTGGAATGAGCAGTTCTTC
.	TRBV4-1	TRBJ2-7	.	CASSQDLMGSEQYF	TGCGCCAGCAGCCAAGATCTTATGGGTTCCGAGCAGTACTTC
.	TRBV2	TRBJ2-2	many	CASSEGRQGGMGRTGELFF	TGTGCCAGCAGTGAAGGTCGCCAGGGAGGAATGGGACGCACCGGGGAGCTGTTTTTT
.	TRBV7-2	TRBJ2-3	many	CASSSISTDTQYF	TGTGCCAGCAGCTCGATTAGCACAGATACGCAGTATTTT
TRBD2	TRBV7-2	TRBJ2-7	many	CASSLAGLAGGDYEQYF	TGTGCCAGCAGCTTAGCTGGTCTAGCGGGGGGAGACTACGAGCAGTACTTC
.	TRBV29-1	TRBJ2-5	many	CSVEETQYF	TGCAGCGTTGAAGAGACCCAGTACTTC
TRBD1	TRBV4-2	TRBJ2-4	.	CASSFGQAENIQYF	TGTGCCAGCAGCTTCGGACAGGCGGAAAACATTCAGTACTTC
TRBD2	TRBV4-1	TRBJ2-5	once	CASSPGGLAGETQYF	TGCGCCAGCAGCCCAGGCGGACTAGCGGGAGAGACCCAGTACTTC
.	TRBV28	TRBJ1-5	.	CASNNQPQHF	TGTGCCAGTAATAATCAGCCCCAGCATTTT
TRBD2	TRBV5-1	TRBJ2-2	few	CASSLRASGGPANTGELFF	TGCGCCAGCAGCTTGAGGGCTAGCGGGGGACCCGCGAACACCGGGGAGCTGTTTTTT
.	TRBV24-1	TRBJ1-4	.	CATSSGGENEKLFF	TGTGCCACCAGTAGCGGGGGAGAGAATGAAAAACTGTTTTTT
.	TRBV7-9	TRBJ1-1	once	CASSVNRVPDWTEAFF	TGTGCCAGCAGCGTAAACCGGGTCCCGGATTGGACTGAAGCTTTCTTT
.	TRBV11-2	TRBJ1-1	many	CASSLREANTEAFF	TGTGCCAGCAGCTTAAGGGAGGCGAACACTGAAGCTTTCTTT
TRBD1	TRBV5-1	TRBJ2-3	.	CASCLQGQASTDTQYF	TGCGCCAGCTGCTTACAAGGACAGGCCAGCACAGATACGCAGTATTTT
.	TRBV5-8	TRBJ1-2	many	CASSLGGRINYGYTF	TGTGCCAGCAGCTTGGGAGGACGGATCAACTATGGCTACACCTTC
.	TRBV4-3	TRBJ2-3	.	CASSQDSNRVRPADTQYF	TGCGCCAGCAGCCAAGATAGTAACCGGGTGAGACCGGCAGATACGCAGTATTTT
TRBD2	TRBV27	TRBJ2-5	.	CASMGLAGSETQYF	TGTGCCAGCATGGGACTAGCGGGATCGGAGACCCAGTACTTC
TRBD1	TRBV12-3/TRBV12-4	TRBJ1-4	once	CASSPRQGLRELFF	TGTGCCAGCAGTCCTCGACAGGGTCTTCGGGAACTGTTTTTT
.	TRBV10-3	TRBJ2-2	.	CAISPRGGLTGELFF	TGTGCCATTAGTCCGAGGGGCGGTCTCACCGGGGAGCTGTTTTTT
.	TRBV5-1	TRBJ2-5	.	CASSHPRETQYF	TGCGCCAGCAGCCACCCCCGAGAGACCCAGTACTTC
TRBD1	TRBV12-3/TRBV12-4	TRBJ2-4	.	CASSPPGQGITKNIQYF	TGTGCCAGCAGTCCCCCGGGACAGGGGATTACGAAAAACATTCAGTACTTC
TRBD1	TRBV6-1	TRBJ2-4	.	CASNQQGIQYF	TGTGCCAGCAACCAACAGGGGATTCAGTACTTC
.	TRBV24-1	TRBJ2-5	.	CATSDLPPLPGGETQYF	TGTGCCACCAGTGATTTGCCCCCTCTCCCCGGAGGGGAGACCCAGTACTTC
TRBD1	TRBV29-1	TRBJ2-7	few	CSVTAGTGGHEQYF	TGCAGCGTGACAGCCGGGACAGGGGGCCACGAGCAGTACTTC
.	TRBV12-3/TRBV12-4	TRBJ2-3	few	CASSWQGADTQYF	TGTGCCAGCAGTTGGCAGGGTGCAGATACGCAGTATTTT
.	TRBV3-1	TRBJ2-2	.	CASSQVSNTGELFF	TGTGCCAGCAGCCAAGTTAGCAACACCGGGGAGCTGTTTTTT
.	TRBV2	TRBJ1-5	few	CASTGGSLGPQHF	TGTGCCAGCACGGGGGGCAGTTTAGGGCCCCAGCATTTT
.	TRBV4-3	TRBJ2-7	.	CASSQDFLGEQYF	TGCGCCAGCAGCCAAGATTTCTTGGGTGAGCAGTACTTC
.	TRBV7-9	TRBJ2-5	few	CASSLYRLSRVEETQYF	TGTGCCAGCAGCTTGTACAGACTAAGCCGGGTGGAAGAGACCCAGTACTTC
TRBD2	TRBV4-3	TRBJ2-1	.	CASSYRLADEQFF	TGCGCCAGCAGCTACCGACTAGCCGATGAGCAGTTCTTC
.	TRBV12-3/TRBV12-4	TRBJ2-3	many	CASSLAGVGTQYF	TGTGCCAGCAGTTTAGCAGGGGTCGGTACGCAGTATTTT
.	TRBV5-6	TRBJ2-5	.	CASSFPTWGQETQYF	TGTGCCAGCAGCTTCCCCACCTGGGGCCAAGAGACCCAGTACTTC
TRBD2	TRBV7-6	TRBJ2-3	.	CASSLEHGGWSGDTQYF	TGTGCCAGCAGCTTAGAGCACGGGGGGTGGTCAGGAGATACGCAGTATTTT
.	TRBV12-3/TRBV12-4	TRBJ2-1	many	CASSRRPEGNEQFF	TGTGCCAGCAGCCGCCGGCCGGAGGGCAATGAGCAGTTCTTC
TRBD2	TRBV6-2/TRBV6-3	TRBJ2-1	few	CASNTGTKYNEQFF	TGTGCCAGCAATACCGGGACTAAATACAATGAGCAGTTCTTC
.	TRBV2	TRBJ2-5	.	CASSGTRQETQYF	TGTGCCAGCAGTGGGACAAGGCAAGAGACCCAGTACTTC
.	TRBV18	TRBJ2-5	few	CASSPRSGAEETQYF	TGTGCCAGCTCACCACGTTCAGGGGCGGAAGAGACCCAGTACTTC
TRBD1	TRBV12-3/TRBV12-4	TRBJ2-5	.	CASAQTGGEETQYF	TGTGCCAGCGCCCAAACAGGGGGCGAGGAGACCCAGTACTTC
.	TRBV5-1	TRBJ2-3	many	CASSLASSGTDTQYF	TGCGCCAGCAGCTTGGCCTCTAGCGGCACAGATACGCAGTATTTT
.	TRBV7-2	TRBJ2-7	.	CASSLGGPLGPYEQYF	TGTGCCAGCAGCTTAGGTGGTCCACTAGGCCCCTACGAGCAGTACTTC
.	TRBV12-3/TRBV12-4	TRBJ2-3	.	CASSTRDTGTQYF	TGTGCCAGCAGTACACGGGACACCGGCACGCAGTATTTT
TRBD2	TRBV9	TRBJ2-1	.	CASSVSGGANEQFF	TGTGCCAGCAGCGTTAGCGGGGGGGCCAATGAGCAGTTCTTC
TRBD1	TRBV10-3	TRBJ2-2	.	CAISDSIGQGATGELFF	TGTGCCATCAGTGACTCCATAGGACAGGGGGCGACCGGGGAGCTGTTTTTT
.	TRBV21-1	TRBJ1-3	few	CASSNIGVNTIYF	TGTGCCAGCAGCAATATTGGGGTGAACACCATATATTTT
.	TRBV28	TRBJ1-5	few	CASSLTRLMTQHF	TGTGCCAGCAGTCTCACTAGGCTTATGACCCAGCATTTT
TRBD1	TRBV10-3	TRBJ2-2	.	CAITRGQGQQRSGELFF	TGTGCCATCACCCGAGGACAGGGGCAACAGAGGTCCGGGGAGCTGTTTTTT
TRBD2	TRBV11-2	TRBJ2-1	.	CASWSGSGGPNEQFF	TGTGCCTCCTGGTCGGGTAGCGGGGGGCCCAATGAGCAGTTCTTC
.	TRBV12-3/TRBV12-4	TRBJ2-5	few	CASSRGGIYQETQYF	TGTGCCAGCTCCCGAGGAGGGATCTACCAAGAGACCCAGTACTTC
.	TRBV4-3	TRBJ2-4	.	CASSPPRARPLAKNIQYF	TGCGCCAGCAGCCCCCCGAGGGCCCGTCCTCTAGCCAAAAACATTCAGTACTTC
.	TRBV12-3/TRBV12-4	TRBJ2-7	few	CASRSTSSSYEQYF	TGTGCCAGCAGGTCCACTAGTAGCTCCTACGAGCAGTACTTC
.	TRBV10-3	TRBJ2-7	few	CAISGKEGVTYEQYF	TGTGCCATCAGCGGAAAAGAGGGGGTCACCTACGAGCAGTACTTC
TRBD1	TRBV27	TRBJ1-2	few	CASRPGGGDYGYTF	TGTGCCAGCAGGCCAGGGGGCGGTGACTATGGCTACACCTTC
.	TRBV2	TRBJ2-2	.	CASTVGRTNTGELFF	TGTGCCAGCACGGTCGGAAGAACGAACACCGGGGAGCTGTTTTTT
TRBD1	TRBV4-2	TRBJ2-3	.	CASSQGQGAAPDTQYF	TGTGCCAGCAGCCAAGGACAGGGGGCTGCGCCAGATACGCAGTATTTT
TRBD2	TRBV5-1	TRBJ2-3	few	CASSLVRGGAGTQYF	TGCGCCAGCAGCTTGGTACGCGGGGGGGCAGGGACGCAGTATTTT
TRBD2	TRBV20-1	TRBJ2-1	many	CSAREGLYNEQFF	TGCAGTGCTAGGGAGGGACTATACAATGAGCAGTTCTTC
.	TRBV20-1	TRBJ2-4	many	CSVGTSGNIQYF	TGCAGTGTTGGAACCTCGGGAAACATTCAGTACTTC
TRBD1	TRBV19	TRBJ1-5	.	CASTPPGQGSDQPQHF	TGTGCCAGTACCCCACCGGGACAGGGGTCCGATCAGCCCCAGCATTTT
TRBD2	TRBV12-3/TRBV12-4	TRBJ2-5	few	CASSPPGLASQETQYF	TGTGCCAGCAGCCCACCGGGACTAGCGTCCCAAGAGACCCAGTACTTC